The present TCR beta chain was sequenced within a study of a mutant IDH1 vaccine in newly diagnosed glioma. In the study overall: Radiotherapy alone preceded vaccination by 4-6 weeks; alternatively, vaccination started with temozolomide cycles. Treatment recipients were about 60% male and around 40% female, and their mean age was approximately 43 years. Findings and limits, study-wide: Vaccination elicited immune responses in approximately 93% of patients.

Time point denoted: week 35, safety follow-up. The investigators gave 300 ug of mutant IDH1 20-mer peptide in each vaccine dose, together with topical imiquimod. All eight of the vaccinations patients received fell in weeks 1, 3, 5, 7, 11, 15, 19 and 23. Assay used: immunoSEQ multiplex PCR; TCRdb lists only in-frame clones, some missing. This table has roughly 64,000 clones, under 85% appearing once. The CDR3 is 13 amino acids. Germline values: CDR1 SGHNT, CDR2 YENEEA. Trimming pared 5 bases from V and 0 bases from J, leaving 5 bases between. Concerning this clone: Its matching antigen is unknown.

This TCR came from a man aged 45 to 65 with glioma. The chain joins TRBV11-3 to TRBJ2-1; D remains unclear. Sample: PBMCs, taken from a glioma patient whose treatment included an IDH1 peptide vaccine. CDR3 loop: CASSLTSYNEQFF. The DNA of the CDR3 is TGTGCCAGCAGCCTTACCTCCTACAATGAGCAGTTCTTC.